The entry below describes one T cell receptor beta chain. This clonotype was seen at least ten times. Its target antigen remains unknown. No much larger clone is present one base from it, and per-base qualities are unavailable. The data stem from a study of HIV-infected patients and healthy controls (dated by TCRdb to the mid-2010s). Regarding the complete study: CD4 counts were modestly but significantly increased in 14 of 16 patients after three months of therapy, but they remained below normal ranges. The CD4:CD8 ratio rose slightly, whereas CD8 counts showed no consistent shift during early therapy. An undetectable viral load was attained by 11 of 16 patients by the second bleed and by all patients after a further year of therapy. Patients exhibited no overall T-cell lymphocytopenia, and total CDR3 counts per chain were not significantly different from those of controls. The question the study tested was whether immune perturbation and reconstitution could be captured by deep TCR repertoire sequencing of small blood samples from HIV patients. Broad study findings and their caveats: MAIT cell alpha-chain CDR3s were found at high frequency in healthy controls but were severely depleted in HIV+ repertoires. By Jaccard index and by the count of highly shared sequences, healthy controls shared more CDR3s between individuals than HIV+ patients did. Compared with untreated HIV+ repertoires, healthy control repertoires had roughly threefold more distinct CDR3s and a higher Shannon diversity. The dynamics of distinct T-cell subpopulations could not be separated, and sequencing depth was restricted, because whole blood was used. The study cohorts differed slightly in age and sex profile, but those differences did not account for the observed differences in diversity. Processing was restricted to sixteen HIV-infected individuals, which the authors judged to be a major constraint on the generalizability of the findings. Size-matched repertoire data did not replicate the apparent post-therapy recovery of the Gini index in HIV-infected patients. Mean usage differed significantly between HIV-infected patients and controls for eight alpha and eight beta V genes. HLA typing of donors was not performed in the study. HIV-associated CDR3s exhibited a significant reduction in frequency during therapy, whereas CMV-associated CDR3s exhibited no significant change, although the majority increased in frequency. Differing numbers of distinct sequences in patients and controls hindered comparison, and size-matching assigned excessive weight to rare events in the HIV-infected data. Pairing of alpha and beta chains was not determined in the samples. Significantly higher mean Gini indices were seen in HIV-infected repertoires than in controls, possibly reflecting oligoclonality.

Since whole blood was used without any cell fractionation, the repertoire reflected all peripheral T cells in unsorted form. For RNA extraction, roughly 2.3 ml of peripheral blood was drawn into Tempus tubes. HIV-infected adults not yet given antiretroviral therapy and scheduled to start treatment were recruited, and the first sixteen eligible patients underwent processing. Patients were deemed ineligible for enrollment if they had febrile or AIDS-related illness, tumors, hepatitis B or C coinfection, immunomodulatory therapy, recent vaccination or treatment interruptions. Residual genomic DNA was removed with the TURBO-DNase kit and globin mRNA was depleted with GLOBINclear. Pretreatment blood was drawn from HIV-infected patients immediately prior to the initiation of antiretroviral therapy. Between the V and J ends, shortened by 5 bases and 0 bases respectively, the junction contains 11 bases. The germline V gene sets CDR1 to SGHAT and CDR2 to FQNNGV. The CDR3 measures 14 amino acids from cysteine to phenylalanine. Of the read, only the CDR3 DNA is kept; its 42 bases are in frame from base 1.

SuperScript III was used to reverse transcribe 500 ng RNA with primers targeting the alpha and beta constant regions. Separate alpha and beta chain libraries were generated by chain-specific third strand synthesis with multiplexing indices. In the protocol, all rearrangements within a chain were amplified with a single primer pair so that primer bias was avoided, and molecular barcodes were added to each cDNA molecule. Purified cDNA was ligated with T4 RNA Ligase 1 onto a 5' RACE adapter bearing a random hexamer and the SP2 sequencing primer site. The authors primed second strand synthesis from the SP2 site with Phusion polymerase and used slow temperature ramps to favor optimal annealing. The 12-nucleotide barcode on each molecule comprised two random hexamer sequences, both introduced before amplification and concatenated. P5 and P7 adapter elements plus a second index were added in a short first PCR, which was followed by a roughly 21-cycle amplification PCR with P5s and P7 primers. In total the libraries went through roughly 29 PCR cycles, after which the libraries were quantified on a Qubit, sized on a Bioanalyzer, and diluted to around 4 nM. The normalized libraries were sequenced on an Illumina MiSeq using 2 x 250 paired-end kits. Into 9.5 to 10 ul Tris-Cl, the reverse transcription reactions were eluted following cleanup on MinElute columns. Adapter ligations ran for roughly 21 hours at 16 degrees C and were afterwards cleaned with AMPure XP beads at a 1:1 ratio. On the study's bioinformatics: Demultiplexed FASTQ files were processed with a modified Decombinator that output V, J, insert and barcode information. Any sequence that shared a barcode yet differed from the dominant sequence was discarded as an error, and the number of original cDNA molecules was estimated by counting barcodes clustered at Levenshtein distance 3. For downstream analyses, the R packages ineq, vegan, igraph and RCytoscape were used, along with IMGT nomenclature and CDR3 definitions. V gene usage was calculated across distinct sequences, with every TCR tallied a single time to avoid skew from clonal expansion. Similarity networks connected unique CDR3 amino acid sequences within a donor whenever two sequences differed by a single Levenshtein edit. The authors compiled published HIV-specific CDR3s (around 90 alpha, more than 650 beta) and CMV-specific CDR3s (roughly 12 alpha, about 250 beta) and searched for them in the repertoires. Random subsampling to size-matched repertoires showed patients' decreased diversity was not caused by their lower sequence numbers. TCRdb handled the public reads itself, with Q25 trimming in fastp and clone calling in MiXCR, and kept productive beta chains. Identical CDR3 protein sequences are pooled into one entry, listed with their most common genes and DNA. The V and J calls and clone size come from TCRdb's table, not from the authors' own analysis. Here the sample has roughly 7,500 distinct CDR3 sequences; about 8% occur a single time. The ten biggest clones cover roughly 8.8% of the sample.

This chain is built from TRBV11-2 and TRBJ2-7; the D segment may tentatively be TRBD1 or TRBD2, each giving 5 matched bases. The source was blood, collected before antiretroviral therapy. The origin of this receptor is an adult with HIV infection. Here is the DNA: TGTGCCAGCAGCCCCCGGGGCAGCTCCTACGAGCAGTACTTC. It is translated as CASSPRGSSYEQYF.